The present entry profiles one T cell receptor beta chain with its context. Its antigen remains unknown. The sample is drawn from a study of cytomegalovirus exposure and HLA in healthy donors. Study summary: Within an early data release were about 85 million unique TCRs drawn from HLA-typed donors. Regarding the study as a whole: Presence/absence analyses assumed roughly uniform sequencing depth across donors. Researchers reported in a later analysis that common viral pathogens appeared linked to several top clusters.

The PCR made use of 60 Vbeta and 13 Jbeta primers. Original processing methods: There were around 80 million unique TCR beta chains by a later count, and about 12 million of them were shared. Profiling relied on immunoSEQ multiplex PCR, and the TCRdb table lists in-frame clones only, not all of them. From that table come the V and J calls and clone size; the DNA was used to work out D and trimming. In the table there are around 120,000 clones, more than 65% of which are singletons. Germline CDR1 SQVTM, CDR2 ANQGSEA. J was trimmed by 7 bases and V by 0 bases; bases with no gene match: 6. The CDR3 contains 15 residues.

This TCR was recovered from a man aged 45-65 years in good health and CMV-seronegative. V and J are TRBV29-1 and TRBJ2-1, with 10 bases aligning to TRBD2. The material sequenced was PBMCs. The CDR3 reads CSVEDPLAGENEQFF. The CDR3 DNA is TGCAGCGTTGAAGATCCGCTAGCGGGGGAGAATGAGCAGTTCTTC.